The rows below give T cell receptor beta chains drawn from one sample of a study of shared clonotypes between healthy human individuals. Some clones are missing from TCRdb's copy, which holds only in-frame ones; the method was immunoSEQ multiplex PCR. Of roughly 1,500,000 clones detected, about 98.5% appear once; the ten largest clones hold about 0.4%. Sample: naive CD4+ T cells sorted from blood. The receptors here all came from a man younger than 45 in good health. Both conserved end residues are part of each CDR3. Size tells how often a clone was seen (once, few, many) or the class of an expanded clone, and some rows leave it out.

cdr3_aa	clone_size	v_call	j_call
CASSPVGVYEQYF	once	TRBV9	TRBJ2-7
CASRGTGGSEQYF	-	TRBV21-1	TRBJ2-7
CASSLKGAGTDTQYF	-	TRBV7-2	TRBJ2-3
CATSREANSGANVLTF	-	TRBV15	TRBJ2-6
CASSLWNTGEAFF	-	TRBV27	TRBJ1-1
CSVEGETGYGYTQYF	-	TRBV29-1	TRBJ2-3
CASSGYVTGPGANVLTF	-	TRBV27	TRBJ2-6
CASSLGRQVQETQYF	-	TRBV11-2	TRBJ2-5
CASSSTDTQYF	few	TRBV7-2	TRBJ2-3
CSVEKGSVQHF	-	TRBV29-1	TRBJ1-5
CASSNQGTASYNEQFF	-	TRBV27	TRBJ2-1
CASKKEASYEQYF	once	TRBV10-3	TRBJ2-7
CASRPGGNSYNEQFF	-	TRBV5-1	TRBJ2-1
CSGLNTDTQYF	-	TRBV20-1	TRBJ2-3
CASSQTTHPAYEQYF	-	TRBV14	TRBJ2-7
CASSVQSTTNYGYTF	-	TRBV9	TRBJ1-2
CAWSVPRQGRGDEQFF	-	TRBV30	TRBJ2-1
CASSLEATGELFF	-	TRBV5-1	TRBJ2-2
CASSRGVGDTQYF	-	TRBV19	TRBJ2-3
CASSLGLDLGSYEQYF	-	TRBV5-4	TRBJ2-7
CASSYFGGFNTEAFF	-	TRBV6-5	TRBJ1-1
CASSLDLQGFSTEAFF	-	TRBV5-4	TRBJ1-1
CAISGAGTSGLRETQYF	-	TRBV10-3	TRBJ2-5
CASSSDRDRQETQYF	-	TRBV13	TRBJ2-5
CASSQDGTGTATVEKLFF	-	TRBV4-3	TRBJ1-4
CASSSGANVLTF	-	TRBV27	TRBJ2-6
CASSLTSGSYEQYF	-	TRBV7-3	TRBJ2-7
CASSRAGAGELFF	-	TRBV18	TRBJ2-2
CASSLSGSGDEQFF	-	TRBV6-5	TRBJ2-1
CASSLGTGTGNTIYF	-	TRBV28	TRBJ1-3
CASSPLSGYQRSTDTQYF	-	TRBV18	TRBJ2-3
CASSLSTGGLNIQYF	-	TRBV5-1	TRBJ2-4
CASRPTGDYNEQFF	-	TRBV6-5	TRBJ2-1
CASSLPYWTGGASYEQYF	-	TRBV28	TRBJ2-7
CASSLRRESQPQHF	-	TRBV18	TRBJ1-5
CATSRDRWGDEKLFF	-	TRBV15	TRBJ1-4
CAGPNEKLFF	-	TRBV5-1	TRBJ1-4
CASSKAHRISRDTGELFF	-	TRBV21-1	TRBJ2-2
CASSTSMRRNTEAFF	-	TRBV19	TRBJ1-1
CASIGGVNTGELFF	-	TRBV19	TRBJ2-2
CASSLGGAIYEQYF	-	TRBV7-9	TRBJ2-7
CASSYTGSSYEQYF	-	TRBV6-6	TRBJ2-7
CASSSGTSSYEQYF	-	TRBV7-9	TRBJ2-7
CASSSGQGRDNEQFF	-	TRBV7-9	TRBJ2-1
CASSSPAGGFYEQYF	-	TRBV28	TRBJ2-7